What follows are 28 T cell receptor beta chains derived from one specimen sequenced in a study of cytomegalovirus exposure and HLA in healthy donors. Vbeta (60) and Jbeta (13) primers were used in the PCR. The repertoire was sequenced with immunoSEQ multiplex PCR; TCRdb's copy has only in-frame clones and lacks some. This repertoire shows tens of thousands of clones, roughly four fifths found once; its top ten account for around 4.5%. Sequencing was done on a sample of PBMCs. The receptors come from a man in his forties in good health and CMV-seronegative.

This clone was recorded a few times. The chain is built from TRBV7-9 and TRBJ1-3; possibly TRBD1 for D (5 bases). The germline V gene has CDR1 SEHNR and CDR2 FQNEAQ (reference sequence). This CDR3 contains 16 residues. Deletions cut 0 bases from V and 2 bases from J, with 11 bases between. In DNA form, the CDR3 reads TGTGCCAGCAGCTTAGCGGGGGGGTTTGCTGGAAACACCATATATTTT. As protein: CASSLAGGFAGNTIYF.

The chain has TRBV30 and TRBJ2-5; 9 nucleotides align to TRBD1. Matching the DNA end better, TRBJ2-7 makes the J call doubtful. The CDR3 consists of 14 residues. Per germline, CDR1 GTSNPN and CDR2 SVGIG (reference sequence). The CDR3 sequence is CAWSAGTGTNEQYF. The CDR3 bases are TGTGCCTGGAGTGCCGGGACAGGGACGAACGAGCAGTACTTC.

The V and J genes are TRBV7-2 and TRBJ2-1; 7 nucleotides match TRBD2. V lost 0 bases to trimming and J lost 8 bases; unmatched junction nucleotides: 4. Germline-derived CDR1 and CDR2 are SGHTA and FQGNSA. The CDR3 consists of 14 residues. CDR3 nucleotide sequence: TGTGCCAGCAGCTTAGCTGGTAGCGGGTATGAGCAGTTCTTC. This codes for CASSLAGSGYEQFF.

This chain connects TRBV7-3 to TRBJ2-1; 8 bases align to TRBD2. Germline CDR1 SGHTA, CDR2 FQGTGA. The CDR3 extends over 16 amino acids. Unmatched junction bases numbered 7, after V lost 5 bases and J lost 1 base. The CDR3 nucleotides read TGTGCCAGCAGCACAGGAGCGGGAGTGTCCTACAATGAGCAGTTCTTC. The encoded protein is CASSTGAGVSYNEQFF.

The chain uses TRBV7-9 and TRBJ2-1; 7 bases match TRBD2. V gave up 5 bases and J gave up 8 bases; unmatched junction bases: 21. CDR3 length equals 18 residues. Germline V gene lookup returns CDR1 SEHNR and CDR2 FQNEAQ (reference sequence). The CDR3 DNA is TGTGCCAGCAGCGCACTGGGGTGGGCGGGAGTGTTCATGGATGAGCAGTTCTTC. This codes for CASSALGWAGVFMDEQFF.

The V call is TRBV7-2, the J call TRBJ2-1; 9 nucleotides line up with TRBD2. The CDR3 contains 18 residues. Germline V gives CDR1 SGHTA, CDR2 FQGNSA. V lost 2 bases, J lost 7 bases, and 15 bases stayed unmatched. CDR3 in amino acids: CASSLILAGGLYINEQFF. The CDR3, as DNA: TGTGCCAGCAGCTTAATATTGGCGGGAGGGCTGTATATAAATGAGCAGTTCTTC.

The gene calls are TRBV30 and TRBJ2-2; D is ambiguous. CDR1 is GTSNPN, CDR2 SVGIG, per germline (reference sequence). Trimming took 1 base from V and 5 from J, leaving 23 bases between them. CDR3 length: 18 residues. CDR3 bases: TGTGCCTGGAGTGACGATCGAAGCCGGGTCATAGGAACCGGGGAGCTGTTTTTT. Protein: CAWSDDRSRVIGTGELFF.

The chain employs TRBV30 and TRBJ1-4; D possibly corresponds to TRBD1 (6 bases). V lost 2 bases and J lost 7, with 17 bases in between. The CDR3 has 15 amino acids. Germline CDR1 GTSNPN, CDR2 SVGIG (reference sequence). The CDR3 coding sequence is TGTGCCTGGAGTCAAGGGGGGGGGCGGAGTGAAAAACTGTTTTTT. Its translation: CAWSQGGGRSEKLFF. The whole variable domain, remainder taken from reference TRBV30 and TRBJ1-4, is SQTIHQWPATLVQPVGSPLSLECTVEGTSNPNLYWYRQAAGRGLQLLFYSVGIGQISSEVPQNLSASRPQDRQFILSSKKLLLSDSGFYLCAWSQGGGRSEKLFFGSGTQLSVL.

The chain links TRBV30 to TRBJ1-2; 8 bases map to TRBD1. CDR1 and CDR2 (germline): GTSNPN, SVGIG (reference sequence). The CDR3 is 13 amino acids. The junction had 5 bases not matched to a gene; V was cut back by 1 base and J by 7 bases. The CDR3, as DNA: TGTGCCTGGAGTGGTGGACAGGGATTTGGCTACACCTTC. The encoded protein is CAWSGGQGFGYTF.

The chain joins TRBV7-6 to TRBJ1-1; 10 nucleotides match TRBD1. J gave up 2 bases and V 3 bases, and 0 bases lay outside the gene matches. CDR3 length: 14 amino acids. Germline CDR1 and CDR2: SGHVS and FNYEAQ. CDR3 in amino acids: CASSLTGGNTEAFF. The CDR3 DNA follows: TGTGCCAGCAGCTTGACAGGGGGCAACACTGAAGCTTTCTTT.

This chain joins TRBV4-2 and TRBJ1-2, with D possibly matching TRBD1 (6 bases). Germline V gene sequence: CDR1 LGHNA, CDR2 YNFKEQ. This CDR3 has 14 residues. V was shortened by 4 bases and J by 8 bases, with 17 bases between the two germline ends. The CDR3 nucleotides read TGTGCCAGCAGCCCACCCCAGGGGCGCCGAGGCTACACCTTC. Translated: CASSPPQGRRGYTF.

V is TRBV5-1 and J is TRBJ2-5, with unresolved D. Trimming removed 2 bases at V and 2 bases at J, with 7 bases between. The CDR3 loop spans 13 amino acids. Per the germline V gene, CDR1 is SGHRS and CDR2 is YFSETQ. CDR3 nucleotide sequence: TGCGCCAGCAGCTTTCGGGTACAAGAGACCCAGTACTTC. It yields the protein CASSFRVQETQYF. Complete variable domain (other parts from reference TRBV5-1 and TRBJ2-5): KAGVTQTPRYLIKTRGQQVTLSCSPISGHRSVSWYQQTPGQGLQFLFEYFSETQRNKGNFPGRFSGRQFSNSRSEMNVSTLELGDSALYLCASSFRVQETQYFGPGTRLLVL.

This chain uses TRBV7-2 with TRBJ1-4; the match to TRBD1 covers 8 bases. With V trimmed by 5 bases and J by 6 bases, 5 bases remained unmatched. In germline, CDR1 is SGHTA, CDR2 FQGNSA. The CDR3 has 14 residues. The CDR3 reads CASSRDRGDEKLFF. CDR3 coding DNA: TGTGCCAGCAGCCGAGACAGGGGAGATGAAAAACTGTTTTTT.

There are a few counts of this clone. This chain joins TRBV12-5 and TRBJ2-1, with D maybe TRBD1 (6 bases). Trimming took 4 bases from V and 10 from J, leaving 8 bases between them. The length of the CDR3 is 11 residues. Germline V gives CDR1 LGHNT, CDR2 FRNRAP. The CDR3, as DNA: TGTGCTAGTGGTTCCGGGACAGAGCAGTTCTTC. This codes for CASGSGTEQFF.

V gene TRBV11-3 combines with J gene TRBJ2-7, with D possibly TRBD2 on 5 matching bases. Germline V lookup: CDR1 SGHNT, CDR2 YENEEA. CDR3 length: 14 amino acids. V was shortened by 5 bases and J by 7 bases, with 18 bases between the two germline ends. CDR3 sequence: CASSLSFDWREQYF. CDR3 bases: TGTGCCAGCAGCCTTAGTTTTGATTGGAGGGAGCAGTACTTC.

The rearrangement uses TRBV6-1 and TRBJ1-1, with unresolved D. Trimming shortened V by 8 bases and J by 2 bases, and 6 bases separated the two germline ends. Germline lookup yields CDR1 MNHNS and CDR2 SASEGT. This CDR3 is built from 11 residues. The CDR3 DNA is TGTGCCAGCGTCTTCAACACTGAAGCTTTCTTT. Amino acids: CASVFNTEAFF.

The V and J genes are TRBV6-4 and TRBJ2-3; D ambiguous. CDR1 is MRHNA, CDR2 SNTAGT, per germline. Trimming took off 3 bases at V and 6 bases at J, with 10 bases between the two ends. The CDR3 totals 13 residues. The CDR3 DNA reads as TGTGCCAGCAGTGAAAGTCTCCGGGATACGCAGTATTTT. Amino acid sequence: CASSESLRDTQYF.

This clone was recorded a few times. This chain joins TRBV6-6 and TRBJ1-1; 10 bases are shared with TRBD1. The CDR3 spans 14 residues. The germline CDR1 and CDR2 sequences are MNHNY and SVGAGI (reference sequence). The V segment lost 2 bases and the J segment 11 bases; nucleotides outside the gene matches: 8. The CDR3 DNA follows: TGTGCCAGCAGTTACGAGACAGGGGGCTTGTTTGCTTTCTTT. The encoded protein is CASSYETGGLFAFF.

V gene TRBV11-1 combines with J gene TRBJ2-2; TRBD1 aligns across 10 bases. Per the germline V gene, CDR1 is SGHAT and CDR2 is FQDESV (reference sequence). This CDR3 is built from 16 residues. The V and J ends lost 5 bases and 5 bases, in that order; junction bases with no gene match: 8. CDR3 residues: CASSLRQGARTGELFF. The CDR3 nucleotides read TGTGCCAGCAGCCTACGACAGGGGGCGAGGACCGGGGAGCTGTTTTTT.

CDR3 in DNA: TGTGCCAGTAGTTTCTACTCCGGAGAACCTTATCAGCCCCAGCATTTT. Its protein product is CASSFYSGEPYQPQHF. This sequence joins TRBV19 and TRBJ1-5; D ambiguous. The length of the CDR3 is 16 residues. Germline V CDR1 and CDR2: LNHDA, SQIVND (reference sequence). Trimming cost V 5 bases and J 5 bases, with 19 bases left between them.

This clone turned up a few times. V is TRBV28 and J is TRBJ2-7, with 15 bases matching TRBD2. Per germline, CDR1 MDHEN and CDR2 SYDVKM. The CDR3 is made up of 16 amino acids. The ends lost 5 bases at V and 4 bases at J; junction bases unmatched: 6. The chain's CDR3 is CASSPLGLAGGYEQYF. As DNA, the CDR3 is TGTGCCAGCAGTCCCCTTGGACTAGCGGGAGGGTACGAGCAGTACTTC.

The chain combines TRBV18 with TRBJ2-7; D remains ambiguous. CDR1 is KGHSH and CDR2 is LQKENI in the germline V gene. Trimming pared 2 bases from V and 3 bases from J, leaving 8 bases between. The CDR3 totals 13 residues. CDR3 in amino acids: CASSPSHYYEQYF. CDR3 DNA: TGTGCCAGCTCACCATCACACTACTACGAGCAGTACTTC.

The chain carries TRBV5-8 and TRBJ1-2; D perhaps matches TRBD1 (5 bases). The CDR3 runs to 13 residues. Germline V gives CDR1 SGHTS, CDR2 YDEGEE. Trimming removed 0 bases at V and 5 bases at J, with 8 bases between. CDR3 sequence: CASSLGQRYGYTF. As DNA, the CDR3 is TGTGCCAGCAGCTTGGGACAGCGATATGGCTACACCTTC.

This clone was seen only a few times. This chain uses TRBV6-5 with TRBJ2-4; 10 bases are a match to TRBD1. V was pared by 0 bases and J by 8 bases, with 7 bases of the junction left unmatched. This CDR3 is 16 amino acids long. Germline assignment: CDR1 MNHEY and CDR2 SVGAGI. The CDR3 region has the DNA TGTGCCAGCAGTTACTCAGGGACAGGGGTAGGGGACATTCAGTACTTC. The encoded protein is CASSYSGTGVGDIQYF.

This rearrangement joins TRBV30 to TRBJ2-1; D is possibly TRBD2 (6 bases). The CDR3 has 16 amino acids. Trimming pared 3 bases from V and 8 bases from J, leaving 23 bases between. Germline CDR1 is GTSNPN and CDR2 is SVGIG (reference sequence). As DNA, the CDR3 is TGTGCCTGGAGATTGCGGGATGCCAGGGTGGGCCATGAGCAGTTCTTC. Its translation: CAWRLRDARVGHEQFF.

The chain carries TRBV18 and TRBJ1-1; 12 nucleotides align to TRBD1. With V trimmed by 6 bases and J by 4 bases, 3 bases remained unmatched. The length of the CDR3 is 14 residues. Germline CDR1 and CDR2: KGHSH and LQKENI. In DNA form, the CDR3 reads TGTGCCAGCTCCTCGGGACAGGGGGCCACTGAAGCTTTCTTT. Residues: CASSSGQGATEAFF.

The chain joins TRBV27 to TRBJ1-1; 8 positions agree with TRBD1. This CDR3 has 13 amino acids. Looked up from germline, CDR1 is MNHEY and CDR2 is SMNVEV (reference sequence). Trimming at V came to 7 bases and at J to 2 bases, leaving 3 bases not matched to a gene. CDR3 nucleotide sequence: TGTGCCAGCACACAGGGGGTTAACACTGAAGCTTTCTTT. This translates into CASTQGVNTEAFF.

The chain uses TRBV28 and TRBJ2-2; 10 bases match TRBD1. The CDR3 spans 16 residues. V lost 5 bases, J lost 5 bases, and 8 bases stayed unmatched. Germline values: CDR1 MDHEN, CDR2 SYDVKM. CDR3 residues: CASSPGTGVRTGELFF. Written as DNA, the CDR3 is TGTGCCAGCAGTCCCGGGACAGGGGTTCGGACCGGGGAGCTGTTTTTT.